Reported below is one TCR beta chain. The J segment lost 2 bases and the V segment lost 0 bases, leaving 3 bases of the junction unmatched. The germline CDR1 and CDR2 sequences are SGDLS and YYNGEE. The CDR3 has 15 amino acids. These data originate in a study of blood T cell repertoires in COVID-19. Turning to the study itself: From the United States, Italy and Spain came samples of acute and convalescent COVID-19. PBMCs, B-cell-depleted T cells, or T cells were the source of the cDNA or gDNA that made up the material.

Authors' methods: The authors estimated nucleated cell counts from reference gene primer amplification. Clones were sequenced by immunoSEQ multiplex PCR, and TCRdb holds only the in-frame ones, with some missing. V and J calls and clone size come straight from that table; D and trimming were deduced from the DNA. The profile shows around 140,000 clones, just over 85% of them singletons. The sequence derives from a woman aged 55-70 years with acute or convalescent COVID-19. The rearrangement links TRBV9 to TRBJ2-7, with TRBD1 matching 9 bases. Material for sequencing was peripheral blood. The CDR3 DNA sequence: TGTGCCAGCAGCGTAGCGGGACAGGGACCCTACGAGCAGTACTTC. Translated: CASSVAGQGPYEQYF.